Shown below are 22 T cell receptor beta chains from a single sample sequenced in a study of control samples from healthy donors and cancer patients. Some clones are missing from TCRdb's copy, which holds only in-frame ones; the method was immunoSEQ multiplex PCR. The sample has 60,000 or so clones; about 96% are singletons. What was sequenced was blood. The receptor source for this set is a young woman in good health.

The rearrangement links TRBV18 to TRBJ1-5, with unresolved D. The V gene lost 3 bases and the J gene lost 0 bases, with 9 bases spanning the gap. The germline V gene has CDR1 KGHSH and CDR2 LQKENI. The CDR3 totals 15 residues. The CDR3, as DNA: TGTGCCAGCTCACCGTCACCGGGTAGCAATCAGCCCCAGCATTTT. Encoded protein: CASSPSPGSNQPQHF.

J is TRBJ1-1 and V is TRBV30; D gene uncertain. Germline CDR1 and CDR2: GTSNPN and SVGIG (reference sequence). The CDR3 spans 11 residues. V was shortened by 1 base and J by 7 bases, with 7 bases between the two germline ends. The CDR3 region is CAWSEGYEAFF. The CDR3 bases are TGTGCCTGGAGTGAAGGATATGAAGCTTTCTTT.

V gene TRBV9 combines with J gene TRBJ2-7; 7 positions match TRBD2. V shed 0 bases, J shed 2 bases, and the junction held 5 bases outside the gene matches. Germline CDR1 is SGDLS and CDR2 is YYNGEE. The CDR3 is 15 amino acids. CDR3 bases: TGTGCCAGCAGCGTAGTGGGAGGGAGCCCCTACGAGCAGTACTTC. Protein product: CASSVVGGSPYEQYF.

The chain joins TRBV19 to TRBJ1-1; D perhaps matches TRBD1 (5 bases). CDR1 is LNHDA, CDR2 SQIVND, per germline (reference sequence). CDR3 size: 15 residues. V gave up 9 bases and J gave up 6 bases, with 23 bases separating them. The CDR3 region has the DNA TGTGCCAGCACACCCGGGCAGGGTAGTGACGCTGAAGCTTTCTTT. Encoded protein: CASTPGQGSDAEAFF.

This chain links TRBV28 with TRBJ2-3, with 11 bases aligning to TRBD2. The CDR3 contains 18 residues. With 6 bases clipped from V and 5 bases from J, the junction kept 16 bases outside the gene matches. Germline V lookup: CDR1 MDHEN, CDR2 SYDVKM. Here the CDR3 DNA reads TGTGCCAGCAGCGGTAGGAGGGCTAGCGGGGGGATTTTAGATACGCAGTATTTT. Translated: CASSGRRASGGILDTQYF.

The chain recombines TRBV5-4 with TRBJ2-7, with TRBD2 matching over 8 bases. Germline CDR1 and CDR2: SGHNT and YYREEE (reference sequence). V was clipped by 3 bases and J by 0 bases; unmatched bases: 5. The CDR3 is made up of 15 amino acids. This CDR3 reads CASSSGGGSSYEQYF. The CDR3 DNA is TGTGCCAGCAGCTCCGGGGGGGGTAGCTCCTACGAGCAGTACTTC. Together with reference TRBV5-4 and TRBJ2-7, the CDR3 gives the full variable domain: ETGVTQSPTHLIKTRGQQVTLRCSSQSGHNTVSWYQQALGQGPQFIFQYYREEENGRGNFPPRFSGLQFPNYSSELNVNALELDDSALYLCASSSGGGSSYEQYFGPGTRLTVT.

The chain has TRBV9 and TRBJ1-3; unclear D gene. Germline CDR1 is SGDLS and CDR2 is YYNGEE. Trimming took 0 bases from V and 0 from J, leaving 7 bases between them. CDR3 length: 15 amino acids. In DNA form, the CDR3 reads TGTGCCAGCAGCGTAGGGACCTTCTCTGGAAACACCATATATTTT. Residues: CASSVGTFSGNTIYF.

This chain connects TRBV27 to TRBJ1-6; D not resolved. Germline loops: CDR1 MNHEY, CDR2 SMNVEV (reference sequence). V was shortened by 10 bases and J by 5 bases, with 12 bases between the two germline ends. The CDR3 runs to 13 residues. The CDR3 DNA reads TGTGCCACTAGGACCTGGGATAATTCACCCCTCCACTTT. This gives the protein CATRTWDNSPLHF.

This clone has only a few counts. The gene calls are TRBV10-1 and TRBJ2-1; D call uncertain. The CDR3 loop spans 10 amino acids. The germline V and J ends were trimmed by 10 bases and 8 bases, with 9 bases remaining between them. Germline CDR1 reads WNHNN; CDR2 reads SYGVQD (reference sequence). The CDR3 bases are TGCGCCAATAATCGCGATGAGCAGTTCTTC. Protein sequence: CANNRDEQFF.

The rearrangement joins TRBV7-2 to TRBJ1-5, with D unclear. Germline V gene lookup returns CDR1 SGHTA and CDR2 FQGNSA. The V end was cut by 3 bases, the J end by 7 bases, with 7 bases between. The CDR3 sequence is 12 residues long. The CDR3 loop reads CASSFSGQPQHF. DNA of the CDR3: TGTGCCAGCAGCTTCTCTGGCCAGCCCCAGCATTTT.

The CDR3 DNA follows: TGCGCCAGCAGTGAACCTTTTGGAACAGCCAGCTATGGCTACACCTTC. Its translation: CASSEPFGTASYGYTF. J is TRBJ1-2 and V is TRBV10-2; D uncertain. The CDR3 loop spans 16 amino acids. Trimming stripped 3 bases from V and 4 bases from J, with 18 bases between. Per the germline V gene, CDR1 is WSHSY and CDR2 is SAAADI.

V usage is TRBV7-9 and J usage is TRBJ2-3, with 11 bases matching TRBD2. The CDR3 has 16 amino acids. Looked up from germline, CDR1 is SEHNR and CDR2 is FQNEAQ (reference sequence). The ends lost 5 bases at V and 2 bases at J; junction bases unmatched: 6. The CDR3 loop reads CASSLGLAGPTDTQYF. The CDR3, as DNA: TGTGCCAGCAGCCTCGGACTAGCGGGCCCCACAGATACGCAGTATTTT.

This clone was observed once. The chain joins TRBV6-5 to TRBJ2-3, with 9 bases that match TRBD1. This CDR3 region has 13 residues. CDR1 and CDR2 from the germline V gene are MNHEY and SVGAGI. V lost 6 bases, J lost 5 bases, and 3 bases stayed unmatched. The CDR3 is CASSVTGGDTQYF. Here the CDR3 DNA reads TGTGCCAGCAGCGTGACAGGGGGAGATACGCAGTATTTT.

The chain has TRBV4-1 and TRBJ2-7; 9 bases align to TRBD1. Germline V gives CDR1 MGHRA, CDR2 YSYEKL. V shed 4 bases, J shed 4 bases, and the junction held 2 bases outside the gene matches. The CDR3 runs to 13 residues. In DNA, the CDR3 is TGCGCCAGCAGCCGGGGACAGGGATACGAGCAGTACTTC. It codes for CASSRGQGYEQYF.

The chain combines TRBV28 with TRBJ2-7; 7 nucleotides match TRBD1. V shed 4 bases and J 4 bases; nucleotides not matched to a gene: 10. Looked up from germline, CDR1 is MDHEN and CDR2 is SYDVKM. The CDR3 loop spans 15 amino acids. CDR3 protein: CASSYRGPKEYEQYF. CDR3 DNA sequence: TGTGCCAGCAGTTACAGGGGCCCTAAAGAGTACGAGCAGTACTTC. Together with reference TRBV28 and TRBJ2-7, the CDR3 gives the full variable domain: DVKVTQSSRYLVKRTGEKVFLECVQDMDHENMFWYRQDPGLGLRLIYFSYDVKMKEKGDIPEGYSVSREKKERFSLILESASTNQTSMYLCASSYRGPKEYEQYFGPGTRLTVT.

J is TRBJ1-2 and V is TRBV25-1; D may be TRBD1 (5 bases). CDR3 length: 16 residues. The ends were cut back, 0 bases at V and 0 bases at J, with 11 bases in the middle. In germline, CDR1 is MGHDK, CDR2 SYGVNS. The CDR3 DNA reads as TGTGCCAGCAGTGAATATGCGGGGGAGACTAACTATGGCTACACCTTC. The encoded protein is CASSEYAGETNYGYTF.

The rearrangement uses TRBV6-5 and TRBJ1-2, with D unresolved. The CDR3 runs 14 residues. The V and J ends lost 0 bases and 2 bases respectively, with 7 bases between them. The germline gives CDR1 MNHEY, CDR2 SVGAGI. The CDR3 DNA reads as TGTGCCAGCAGTTACTCGAGAGGGAACTATGGCTACACCTTC. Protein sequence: CASSYSRGNYGYTF.

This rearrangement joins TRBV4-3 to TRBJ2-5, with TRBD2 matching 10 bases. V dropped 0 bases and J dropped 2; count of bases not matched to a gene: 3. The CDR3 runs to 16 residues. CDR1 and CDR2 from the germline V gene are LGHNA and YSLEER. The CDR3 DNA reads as TGCGCCAGCAGCCAAGAACCAGCGGGGGGGCAAGAGACCCAGTACTTC. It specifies CASSQEPAGGQETQYF.

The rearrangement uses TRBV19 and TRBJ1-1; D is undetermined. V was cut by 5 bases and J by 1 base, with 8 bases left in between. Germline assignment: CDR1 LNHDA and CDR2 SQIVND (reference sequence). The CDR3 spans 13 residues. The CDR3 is CASSPHGNTEAFF. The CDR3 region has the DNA TGTGCCAGTAGTCCACATGGGAACACTGAAGCTTTCTTT.

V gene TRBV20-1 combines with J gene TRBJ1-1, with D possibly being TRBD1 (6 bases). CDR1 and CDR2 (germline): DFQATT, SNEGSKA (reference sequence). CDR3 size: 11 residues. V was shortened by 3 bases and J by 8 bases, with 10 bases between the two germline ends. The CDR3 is CSASDTGEAFF. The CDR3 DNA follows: TGCAGTGCTAGCGACACAGGGGAAGCTTTCTTT.

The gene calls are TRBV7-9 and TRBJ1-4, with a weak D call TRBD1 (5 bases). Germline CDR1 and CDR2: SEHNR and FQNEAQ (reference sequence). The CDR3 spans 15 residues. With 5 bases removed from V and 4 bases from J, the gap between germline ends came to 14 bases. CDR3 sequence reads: CASSPAPGLNEKLFF. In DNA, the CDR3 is TGTGCCAGCAGCCCCGCCCCAGGGCTTAATGAAAAACTGTTTTTT.

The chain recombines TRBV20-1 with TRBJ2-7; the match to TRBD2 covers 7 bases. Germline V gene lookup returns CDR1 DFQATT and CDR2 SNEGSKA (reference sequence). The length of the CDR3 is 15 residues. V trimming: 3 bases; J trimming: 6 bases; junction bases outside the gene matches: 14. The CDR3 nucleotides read TGCAGTGCTAGTACCGGACTAGGTTTCGGTTTCGAGCAGTACTTC. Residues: CSASTGLGFGFEQYF.